A single T cell receptor beta chain is shown here with its context. The data belong to a study of CD8 T cells in Susac syndrome. The multiple sclerosis control cohort comprised treatment-naive individuals presenting with stable or active relapsing-remitting disease. Negative isolation was used for CD8+ and CD4+ T cells, and FACS enrichment was applied to TEMRA cells. A quantity of roughly 0.5 to 1 ug RNA underwent reverse transcription using random hexamers. TCR beta CDR3 was amplified by immunoSEQ multiplex PCR. This amplification extended across 54 Vbeta and 13 Jbeta segments. TCRdb itself ran the immunoSEQ multiplex PCR reads through MiXCR, one entry per CDR3 protein. The data show just over 150,000 distinct CDR3 sequences, about 95% seen once. Between the trimmed V and J ends, which lost 0 bases and 7 bases, there was a span of 10 bases. Germline V CDR1 and CDR2: GTSNPN, SVGIG (reference sequence). The CDR3 consists of 13 residues.

The rearrangement joins TRBV30 to TRBJ2-1, with no clear D. Sample: CD8+ T cells from PBMCs. The clonotype originates from a human donor with multiple sclerosis. CDR3 protein: CAWSVTSENEQFF. CDR3 nucleotides: TGTGCCTGGAGTGTAACTTCCGAAAATGAGCAGTTCTTC.